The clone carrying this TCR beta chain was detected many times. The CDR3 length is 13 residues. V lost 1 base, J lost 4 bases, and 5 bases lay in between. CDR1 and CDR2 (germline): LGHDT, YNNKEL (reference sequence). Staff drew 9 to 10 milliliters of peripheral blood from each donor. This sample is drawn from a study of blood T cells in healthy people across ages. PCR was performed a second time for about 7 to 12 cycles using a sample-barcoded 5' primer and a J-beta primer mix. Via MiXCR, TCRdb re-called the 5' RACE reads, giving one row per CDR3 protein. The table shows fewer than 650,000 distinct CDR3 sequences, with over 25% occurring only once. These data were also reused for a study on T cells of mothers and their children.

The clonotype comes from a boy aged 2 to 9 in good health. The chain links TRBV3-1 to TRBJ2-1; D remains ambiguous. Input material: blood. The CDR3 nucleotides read TGTGCCAGCAGCCAAGTTCCGTACAATGAGCAGTTCTTC. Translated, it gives CASSQVPYNEQFF.